This T cell receptor (beta chain) was obtained from a study of blood T cell repertoires in COVID-19. Study as a whole: The origin of the acute and convalescent COVID-19 samples was the United States, Italy and Spain. From T cells, B-cell-depleted T cells, or PBMCs came the material, which was cDNA or gDNA.

Clones were sequenced by immunoSEQ multiplex PCR, and TCRdb holds only the in-frame ones, with some missing. Of 380,000 or so clones in the sample, around 89% were seen once. The study assigned cohorts using participant-reported clinical history. The CDR3 runs 15 residues. The germline V and J ends were trimmed by 6 bases and 1 base, with 13 bases remaining between them. Germline CDR1 reads SNHLY; CDR2 reads FYNNEI. V and J are TRBV2 and TRBJ1-5; possibly TRBD1 for D (5 bases). Sequencing was done on a sample of PBMCs or T cells enriched from blood (not recorded which). The sequence came from a woman aged 25 to 39 with acute COVID-19. Here the CDR3 DNA reads TGTGCCAGCAGGACTTGGGGGGTAAGCAATCAGCCCCAGCATTTT. Protein sequence: CASRTWGVSNQPQHF.